This entry lists 29 T cell receptor beta chains sequenced from one sample in a study of Ad26.COV2.S vaccination and SARS-CoV-2 variants. Stated treatment: around 19 received Ad26.COV2.S at low or high dose, single or two shots; about five received placebo; per-sample allocation not given. Day 63 following the first vaccine or placebo injection was when the samples were taken. Sequencing used immunoSEQ multiplex PCR; TCRdb keeps in-frame clones, though not all of them. Here the sample spans 300,000 to 350,000 clones, 75% to 90% being singletons. This sample comprised peripheral blood, obtained in a trial of Ad26.COV2.S vaccine versus placebo. These receptors all come from a person between 18 and 60 years old who received the Ad26.COV2.S COVID-19 vaccine or a placebo.

This chain connects TRBV10-3 to TRBJ1-1, with 7 bases aligning to TRBD1. The CDR3 has 14 residues. J lost 5 bases, V lost 0 bases, and 3 bases had no gene match. The V gene's germline CDR1 is ENHRY and CDR2 SYGVKD. CDR3 sequence (DNA): TGTGCCATCAGTGAGTCCTCAGGGGGTACTGAAGCTTTCTTT. Its protein is CAISESSGGTEAFF.

J is TRBJ1-6 and V is TRBV9; a weak D match, TRBD1 (6 bases). Germline loops: CDR1 SGDLS, CDR2 YYNGEE. V was cut by 4 bases and J by 3 bases, with 11 bases left in between. There are 15 residues in the CDR3. As DNA, the CDR3 is TGTGCCAGCAGCTTAACAGGGCTCTATAATTCACCCCTCCACTTT. Residues: CASSLTGLYNSPLHF.

This sequence joins TRBV6-5 and TRBJ1-1; D ambiguous. V lost 2 bases, J lost 1 base, and 8 bases lay in between. The CDR3 spans 14 residues. Germline CDR1 and CDR2: MNHEY and SVGAGI. CDR3 amino acids: CASSYRTENTEAFF. CDR3 bases: TGTGCCAGCAGTTACAGGACGGAGAACACTGAAGCTTTCTTT.

The chain has TRBV13 and TRBJ1-3; D is uncertain. CDR1 and CDR2 from the germline V gene are PRHDT and FYEKMQ (reference sequence). V lost 4 bases, J lost 0 bases, and 10 bases lay in between. The CDR3 is made up of 15 amino acids. CDR3 protein: CASSSRLFSGNTIYF. CDR3 DNA sequence: TGTGCCAGCAGCTCCCGGCTGTTCTCTGGAAACACCATATATTTT.

The chain couples TRBV4-3 to TRBJ1-2, with 7 bases fitting TRBD1. In germline, CDR1 is LGHNA, CDR2 YSLEER. The CDR3 contains 16 residues. Trimming cost V 0 bases and J 4 bases; bases outside gene matches: 8. CDR3: CASSQDERGLSYGYTF. The CDR3 DNA reads TGCGCCAGCAGCCAAGATGAGAGGGGGCTCAGCTATGGCTACACCTTC.

The chain recombines TRBV18 with TRBJ2-1; 11 nucleotides match TRBD2. V trimming: 0 bases; J trimming: 9 bases; junction bases outside the gene matches: 7. The germline gives CDR1 KGHSH, CDR2 LQKENI. This CDR3 region has 16 residues. CDR3 nucleotide sequence: TGTGCCAGCTCACCACCGGGTCTAGCGGGAGGTTTTGAGCAGTTCTTC. As protein: CASSPPGLAGGFEQFF.

This clone was detected only once. The rearrangement links TRBV5-5 to TRBJ1-2; D is unresolved. V lost 4 bases, J lost 4 bases, and 17 bases lay in between. Germline V gene data show CDR1 as SGHKS and CDR2 as YYEKEE (reference sequence). The CDR3 is 15 amino acids. The CDR3 DNA follows: TGTGCCAGCAGCCCAACTACGACAAATTCCTATGGCTACACCTTC. This translates into CASSPTTTNSYGYTF.

CDR3 bases: TGCGCCAGCAGCTTGGACGGGACAGGGAGCTCCTACGAGCAGTACTTC. This codes for CASSLDGTGSSYEQYF. V is TRBV5-1 and J is TRBJ2-7, with TRBD1 identical over 9 bases. V gave up 0 bases and J gave up 0 bases; unmatched junction bases: 4. Germline loops: CDR1 SGHRS, CDR2 YFSETQ. This CDR3 spans 16 amino acids.

V and J are TRBV4-3 and TRBJ1-2, with D uncertain. Germline lookup yields CDR1 LGHNA and CDR2 YSLEER. With 1 base removed from V and 8 bases from J, the gap between germline ends came to 17 bases. The CDR3 is made up of 15 amino acids. The DNA of the CDR3 is TGCGCCAGCAGCCAAGGTAGAGGAGGTTCTTGGGGCTACACCTTC. The encoded protein is CASSQGRGGSWGYTF.

The J gene is TRBJ2-5, the V gene TRBV6-1, with D perhaps TRBD1 (5 bases). This CDR3 has 16 amino acids. Trimming took 2 bases from V and 0 from J, leaving 13 bases between them. Germline V gene lookup returns CDR1 MNHNS and CDR2 SASEGT. The CDR3 loop is CASSELSIRDQETQYF. The CDR3, as DNA: TGTGCCAGCAGTGAATTATCCATCAGGGACCAAGAGACCCAGTACTTC.

V and J are TRBV30 and TRBJ1-5, with D maybe TRBD1 (6 bases). The CDR3 sequence is 14 residues long. The V end was cut by 2 bases, the J end by 2 bases, with 10 bases between. Germline V CDR1 and CDR2: GTSNPN, SVGIG (reference sequence). The CDR3 loop is CAWSSGAGNQPQHF. For the CDR3, the DNA is TGTGCCTGGAGTTCAGGGGCAGGCAATCAGCCCCAGCATTTT.

In regard to this clone: This may arise from a read error, as a much more abundant clone is one base away. The V and J genes are TRBV25-1 and TRBJ1-2, with D uncertain. Germline V gives CDR1 MGHDK, CDR2 SYGVNS. V lost 7 bases to trimming and J lost 2 bases, with 2 bases between them. The CDR3 sequence is 10 residues long. CDR3 region: CASINYGYTF. The CDR3 DNA reads TGTGCCAGCATCAACTATGGCTACACCTTC.

V and J are TRBV4-1 and TRBJ2-1; 7 bases are shared with TRBD2. CDR3 size: 18 residues. V gave up 0 bases and J gave up 2 bases; unmatched junction bases: 10. Germline lookup yields CDR1 MGHRA and CDR2 YSYEKL. The CDR3 spells CASSQDLYRLAAYNEQFF. The CDR3 DNA sequence: TGCGCCAGCAGCCAAGATCTTTACCGACTAGCAGCCTACAATGAGCAGTTCTTC.

The chain is built from TRBV6-4 and TRBJ1-3, with a possible D match to TRBD1 (5 bases). The CDR3 sequence is 15 residues long. Trimming cost V 6 bases and J 8 bases, with 20 bases left between them. Germline V gives CDR1 MRHNA, CDR2 SNTAGT. CDR3 sequence: CASRFMGGWRDTIYF. Written as DNA, the CDR3 is TGTGCCAGCAGGTTCATGGGGGGATGGCGAGACACCATATATTTT.

The gene calls are TRBV28 and TRBJ2-3, with 12 bases aligning to TRBD2. V lost 0 bases and J lost 3; bases outside the gene matches: 7. The CDR3 has 18 residues. Germline CDR1 MDHEN, CDR2 SYDVKM. The CDR3 here is CASSLWLAGGPGTDTQYF. The DNA for the CDR3 is TGTGCCAGCAGTTTATGGCTAGCGGGAGGGCCGGGGACAGATACGCAGTATTTT.

The V call is TRBV25-1, the J call TRBJ2-1, with 11 positions matching TRBD2. The length of the CDR3 is 16 residues. V lost 1 base and J lost 9; bases outside the gene matches: 8. Germline assignment: CDR1 MGHDK and CDR2 SYGVNS. This CDR3 is CASSEFGGLAVGEQFF. In nucleotides, the CDR3 is TGTGCCAGCAGTGAATTTGGGGGACTAGCGGTGGGTGAGCAGTTCTTC.

The chain joins TRBV5-4 to TRBJ2-2; D is unclear. The ends were cut back, 0 bases at V and 3 bases at J, with 3 bases in the middle. The CDR3 is 13 residues long. Germline lookup yields CDR1 SGHNT and CDR2 YYREEE (reference sequence). The chain's CDR3 is CASSLGHTGELFF. The CDR3 DNA reads as TGTGCCAGCAGCTTGGGGCACACCGGGGAGCTGTTTTTT. Drawing the rest from reference TRBV5-4 and TRBJ2-2, the complete variable domain is ETGVTQSPTHLIKTRGQQVTLRCSSQSGHNTVSWYQQALGQGPQFIFQYYREEENGRGNFPPRFSGLQFPNYSSELNVNALELDDSALYLCASSLGHTGELFFGEGSRLTVL.

This sequence joins TRBV5-4 and TRBJ2-1, with TRBD2 matching 10 bases. The V gene end was trimmed by 2 bases and the J gene end by 7 bases; junction bases not matched to a gene: 6. Per the germline V gene, CDR1 is SGHNT and CDR2 is YYREEE (reference sequence). The CDR3 totals 15 residues. CDR3 residues: CASSLSGRAVNEQFF. The CDR3 DNA reads as TGTGCCAGCAGCTTAAGCGGGAGGGCCGTAAATGAGCAGTTCTTC.

The genes are TRBV13 and TRBJ1-2; D might be TRBD1 (5 bases). CDR1 and CDR2 from the germline V gene are PRHDT and FYEKMQ (reference sequence). CDR3 length: 15 amino acids. V was shortened by 5 bases and J by 3 bases, with 16 bases between the two germline ends. The CDR3 sequence: CASSQGTGYHYGYTF. The DNA of the CDR3 is TGTGCCAGCAGCCAAGGTACAGGTTATCACTATGGCTACACCTTC. Looking up the rest from reference TRBV13 and TRBJ1-2 gives the full variable domain: AAGVIQSPRHLIKEKRETATLKCYPIPRHDTVYWYQQGPGQDPQFLISFYEKMQSDKGSIPDRFSAQQFSDYHSELNMSSLELGDSALYFCASSQGTGYHYGYTFGSGTRLTVV.

The CDR3 spells CASSQVGREGYNEQFF. CDR3 nucleotide sequence: TGTGCCAGCAGCCAAGTCGGGAGGGAGGGCTACAATGAGCAGTTCTTC. This chain joins TRBV5-4 and TRBJ2-1; the match to TRBD2 covers 8 bases. Germline V gene sequence: CDR1 SGHNT, CDR2 YYREEE (reference sequence). The CDR3 spans 16 residues. V shed 4 bases and J 3 bases; nucleotides not matched to a gene: 9.

The V gene is TRBV4-3, the J gene TRBJ1-3; possible D gene TRBD1, 5 bases. This CDR3 is 17 amino acids long. V lost 2 bases, J lost 3 bases, and 17 bases lay in between. Germline CDR1 reads LGHNA; CDR2 reads YSLEER. CDR3 in amino acids: CASSQFFGTSIGNTIYF. The CDR3 nucleotides read TGCGCCAGCAGCCAATTCTTCGGGACGTCTATTGGAAACACCATATATTTT.

Here the CDR3 DNA reads TGTGCCAGCAGCCAAGGAAGGGGACAAGCCGCCATAACCTACAATGAGCAGTTCTTC. Protein sequence: CASSQGRGQAAITYNEQFF. J is TRBJ2-1 and V is TRBV14, with a possible D match to TRBD1 (6 bases). The CDR3 is 19 residues long. The V end lost 1 base, the J end lost 2 bases, and 21 bases lay between the germline ends. Germline loops: CDR1 SGHDN, CDR2 FVKESK. The complete variable domain, with remaining parts taken from reference TRBV14 and TRBJ2-1, reads EAGVTQFPSHSVIEKGQTVTLRCDPISGHDNLYWYRRVMGKEIKFLLHFVKESKQDESGMPNNRFLAERTGGTYSTLKVQPAELEDSGVYFCASSQGRGQAAITYNEQFFGPGTRLTVL.

V usage is TRBV28 and J usage is TRBJ1-2, with no clear D. The V and J ends lost 9 bases and 2 bases respectively, with 7 bases between them. The CDR3 runs to 11 residues. From germline, CDR1 is MDHEN and CDR2 SYDVKM. As DNA, the CDR3 is TGTGCCAGTGGAGGGAACTATGGCTACACCTTC. Its translation: CASGGNYGYTF.

This chain uses TRBV6-5 with TRBJ2-7; 14 bases line up with TRBD2. This CDR3 spans 16 amino acids. Per germline, CDR1 MNHEY and CDR2 SVGAGI. V shed 4 bases, J shed 2 bases, and the junction held 4 bases outside the gene matches. The DNA of the CDR3 is TGTGCCAGCAGTTCCGGACTAGCGGGAGGTCCCTACGAGCAGTACGTC. Translation: CASSSGLAGGPYEQYV.

The gene calls are TRBV10-3 and TRBJ2-7; D is unclear. CDR3 size: 15 residues. Looked up from germline, CDR1 is ENHRY and CDR2 is SYGVKD. Deletions cut 0 bases from V and 4 bases from J, with 13 bases between. The DNA for the CDR3 is TGTGCCATCAGTGAGTCGAGCAGAGCACTATACGAGCAGTACTTC. This translates into CAISESSRALYEQYF.

J is TRBJ1-1 and V is TRBV4-3; unclear D gene. The V and J ends lost 1 base and 4 bases respectively, with 7 bases between them. The CDR3 totals 13 residues. Germline CDR1 is LGHNA and CDR2 is YSLEER. Here the CDR3 reads CASSQGPGTEAFF. CDR3 coding DNA: TGCGCCAGCAGCCAAGGGCCGGGCACTGAAGCTTTCTTT.

The genes are TRBV4-3 and TRBJ2-7, with TRBD2 matching 11 bases. The CDR3 consists of 17 residues. In germline, CDR1 is LGHNA, CDR2 YSLEER. The V and J ends lost 0 bases and 2 bases, in that order; junction bases with no gene match: 6. The CDR3 DNA sequence: TGCGCCAGCAGCCAAGATCGAGCTAGCGGGGGGACCTACGAGCAGTACTTC. This codes for CASSQDRASGGTYEQYF.

The V gene is TRBV19, the J gene TRBJ1-4, with 8 positions matching TRBD1. The germline V gene has CDR1 LNHDA and CDR2 SQIVND (reference sequence). CDR3 length equals 13 residues. Trimming at V came to 10 bases and at J to 3 bases, leaving 4 bases not matched to a gene. The CDR3 nucleotides read TGTGCCACCAGGGGGCCACCTAATGAAAAACTGTTTTTT. Amino acid sequence: CATRGPPNEKLFF.

J is TRBJ1-6 and V is TRBV28; TRBD1 aligns across 7 bases. CDR3 length equals 15 residues. CDR1 MDHEN and CDR2 SYDVKM come from the germline V gene. V was clipped by 3 bases and J by 7 bases; unmatched bases: 6. CDR3 sequence (DNA): TGTGCCAGCAGTTTGGACAGGTCGCGAAATTCACCCCTCCACTTT. Translation: CASSLDRSRNSPLHF.